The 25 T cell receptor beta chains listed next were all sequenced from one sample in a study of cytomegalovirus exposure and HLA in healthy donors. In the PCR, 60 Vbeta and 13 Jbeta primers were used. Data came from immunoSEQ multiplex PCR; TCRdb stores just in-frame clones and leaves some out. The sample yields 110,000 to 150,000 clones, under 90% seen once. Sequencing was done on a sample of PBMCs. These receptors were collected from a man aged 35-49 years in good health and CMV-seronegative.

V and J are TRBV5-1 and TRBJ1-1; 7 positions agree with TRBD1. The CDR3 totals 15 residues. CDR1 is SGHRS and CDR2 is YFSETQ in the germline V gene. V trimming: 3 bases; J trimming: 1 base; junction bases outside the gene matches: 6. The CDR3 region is CASSSRTGPNTEAFF. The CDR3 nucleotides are TGCGCCAGCAGCTCCCGGACAGGTCCGAACACTGAAGCTTTCTTT.

The CDR3 reads CASSVGPGGAYEQYF. The CDR3 DNA follows: TGTGCCAGCAGCGTAGGGCCGGGGGGAGCCTACGAGCAGTACTTC. The V gene is TRBV9, the J gene TRBJ2-7; TRBD2 matches at 7 bases. Germline assignment: CDR1 SGDLS and CDR2 YYNGEE. V was pared by 0 bases and J by 2 bases, with 5 bases of the junction left unmatched. The CDR3 totals 15 residues.

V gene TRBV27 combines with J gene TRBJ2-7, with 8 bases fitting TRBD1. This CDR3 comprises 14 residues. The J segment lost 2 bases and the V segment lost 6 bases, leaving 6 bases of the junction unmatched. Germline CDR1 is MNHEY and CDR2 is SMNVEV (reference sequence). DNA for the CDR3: TGTGCCAGCAGCCCAGGACAGGGAACCTACGAGCAGTACTTC. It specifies CASSPGQGTYEQYF.

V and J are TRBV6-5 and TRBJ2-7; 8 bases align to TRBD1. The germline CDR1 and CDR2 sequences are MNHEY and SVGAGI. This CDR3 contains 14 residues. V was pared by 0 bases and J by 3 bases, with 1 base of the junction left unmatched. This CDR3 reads CASSYSGTGYEQYF. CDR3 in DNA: TGTGCCAGCAGTTACTCCGGGACAGGCTACGAGCAGTACTTC.

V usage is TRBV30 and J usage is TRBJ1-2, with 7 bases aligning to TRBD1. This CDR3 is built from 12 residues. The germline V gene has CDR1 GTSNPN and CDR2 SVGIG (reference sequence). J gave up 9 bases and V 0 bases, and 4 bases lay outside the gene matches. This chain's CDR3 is CAWSVGGVSYTF. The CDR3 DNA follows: TGTGCCTGGAGTGTAGGGGGCGTTAGCTACACCTTC.

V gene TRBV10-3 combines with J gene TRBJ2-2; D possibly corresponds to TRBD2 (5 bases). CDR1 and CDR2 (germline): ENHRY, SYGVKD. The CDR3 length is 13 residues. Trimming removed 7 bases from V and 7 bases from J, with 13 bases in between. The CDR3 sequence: CAIKQFGVGELFF. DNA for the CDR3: TGTGCCATCAAGCAGTTCGGGGTCGGGGAGCTGTTTTTT.

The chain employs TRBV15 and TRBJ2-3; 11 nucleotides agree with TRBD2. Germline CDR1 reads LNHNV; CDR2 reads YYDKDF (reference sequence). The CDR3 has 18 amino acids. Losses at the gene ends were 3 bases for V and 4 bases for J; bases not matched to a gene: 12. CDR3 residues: CATSRNLGGSGGADTQYF. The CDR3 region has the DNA TGTGCCACCAGCAGGAACCTTGGGGGTAGCGGGGGGGCAGATACGCAGTATTTT.

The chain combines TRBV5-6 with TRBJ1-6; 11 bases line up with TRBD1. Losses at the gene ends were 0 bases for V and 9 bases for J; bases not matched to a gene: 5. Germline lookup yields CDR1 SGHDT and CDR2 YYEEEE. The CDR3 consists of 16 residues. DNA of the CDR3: TGTGCCAGCAGCTTGGGGACAGGGGGCGGTTTTTCACCCCTCCACTTT. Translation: CASSLGTGGGFSPLHF.

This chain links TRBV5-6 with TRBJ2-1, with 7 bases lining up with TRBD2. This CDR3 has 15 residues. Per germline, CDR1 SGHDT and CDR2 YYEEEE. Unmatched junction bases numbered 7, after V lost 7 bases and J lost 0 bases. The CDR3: CASAEGGSSYNEQFF. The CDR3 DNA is TGTGCCAGCGCCGAGGGCGGGAGCTCCTACAATGAGCAGTTCTTC.

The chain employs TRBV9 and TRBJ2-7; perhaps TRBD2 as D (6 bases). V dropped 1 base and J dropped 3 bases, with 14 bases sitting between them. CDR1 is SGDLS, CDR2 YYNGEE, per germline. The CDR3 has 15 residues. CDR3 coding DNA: TGTGCCAGCAGCGTATCCGGGACGGGAGTCTACGAGCAGTACTTC. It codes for CASSVSGTGVYEQYF.

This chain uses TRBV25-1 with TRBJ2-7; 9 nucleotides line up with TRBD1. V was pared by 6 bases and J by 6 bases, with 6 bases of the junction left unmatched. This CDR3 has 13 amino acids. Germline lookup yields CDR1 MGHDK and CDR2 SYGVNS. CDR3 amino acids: CASRQGARLEQYF. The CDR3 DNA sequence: TGTGCCAGCAGACAGGGGGCCCGTCTCGAGCAGTACTTC.

The CDR3 DNA follows: TGTGCCAGAAGCTTGGGGCTACTCCGGGACAGCCACGAGACCCAGTACTTC. Residues: CARSLGLLRDSHETQYF. V usage is TRBV5-3 and J usage is TRBJ2-5, with 7 nucleotides matching TRBD1. TRBV5-3 is an ORF; its function is uncertain. The CDR3 extends over 17 amino acids. Trimming cost V 0 bases and J 5 bases; bases outside gene matches: 13.

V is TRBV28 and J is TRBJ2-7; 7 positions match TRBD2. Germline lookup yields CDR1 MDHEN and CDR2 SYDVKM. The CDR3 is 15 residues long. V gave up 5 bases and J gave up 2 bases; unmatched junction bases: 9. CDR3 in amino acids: CASSVGGGSAYEQYF. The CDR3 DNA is TGTGCCAGCAGTGTGGGGGGGGGAAGCGCCTACGAGCAGTACTTC.

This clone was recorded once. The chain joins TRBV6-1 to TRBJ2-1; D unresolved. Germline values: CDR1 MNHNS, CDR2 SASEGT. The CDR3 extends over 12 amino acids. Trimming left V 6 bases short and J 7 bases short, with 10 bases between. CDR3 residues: CASSLFGNEQFF. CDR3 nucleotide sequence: TGTGCCAGCAGCCTTTTCGGGAATGAGCAGTTCTTC.

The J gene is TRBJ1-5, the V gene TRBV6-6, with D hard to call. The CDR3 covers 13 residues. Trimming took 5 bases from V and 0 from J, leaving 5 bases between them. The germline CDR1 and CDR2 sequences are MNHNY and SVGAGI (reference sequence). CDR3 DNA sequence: TGTGCCAGCAGTCCGGGTAGCAATCAGCCCCAGCATTTT. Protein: CASSPGSNQPQHF.

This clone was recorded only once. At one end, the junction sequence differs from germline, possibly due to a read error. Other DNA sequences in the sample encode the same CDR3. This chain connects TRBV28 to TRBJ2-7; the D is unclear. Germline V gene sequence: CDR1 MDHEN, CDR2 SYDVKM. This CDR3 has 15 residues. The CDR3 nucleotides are TGTGCCAGCAGTTTATCCCAGCCCGGGTCCTACGAGCAGTATTTC. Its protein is CASSLSQPGSYEQYF.

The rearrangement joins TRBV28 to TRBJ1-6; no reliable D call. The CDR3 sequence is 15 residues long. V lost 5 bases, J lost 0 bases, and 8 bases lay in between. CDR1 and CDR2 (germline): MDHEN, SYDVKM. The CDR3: CASSPSSSYNSPLHF. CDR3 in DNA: TGTGCCAGCAGTCCTTCGAGCTCCTATAATTCACCCCTCCACTTT.

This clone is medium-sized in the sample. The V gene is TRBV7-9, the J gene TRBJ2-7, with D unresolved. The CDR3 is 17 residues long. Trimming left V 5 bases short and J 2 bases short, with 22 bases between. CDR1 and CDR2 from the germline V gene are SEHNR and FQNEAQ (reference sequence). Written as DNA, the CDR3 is TGTGCCAGCAGCCACCTCCCCCTTAGCCTCCAAACCTACGAGCAGTACTTC. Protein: CASSHLPLSLQTYEQYF.

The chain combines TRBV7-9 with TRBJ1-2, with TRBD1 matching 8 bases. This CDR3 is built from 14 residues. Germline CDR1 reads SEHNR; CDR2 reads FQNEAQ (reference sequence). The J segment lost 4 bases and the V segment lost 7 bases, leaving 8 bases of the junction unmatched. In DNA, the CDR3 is TGTGCCAGCATCAGAGACAGGGGAGGCTATGGCTACACCTTC. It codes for CASIRDRGGYGYTF.

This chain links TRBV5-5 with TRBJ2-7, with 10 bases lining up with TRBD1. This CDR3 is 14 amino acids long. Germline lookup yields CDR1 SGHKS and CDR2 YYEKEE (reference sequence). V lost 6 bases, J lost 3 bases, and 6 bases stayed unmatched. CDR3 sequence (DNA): TGTGCCAGCATTGCGGGACAGGGGAACTACGAGCAGTACTTC. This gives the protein CASIAGQGNYEQYF.

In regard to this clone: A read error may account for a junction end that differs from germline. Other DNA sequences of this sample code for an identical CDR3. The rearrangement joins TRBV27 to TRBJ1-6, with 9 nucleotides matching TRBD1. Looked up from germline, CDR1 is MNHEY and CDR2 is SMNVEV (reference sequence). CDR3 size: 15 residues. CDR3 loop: CASSLGTGNNSPLHF. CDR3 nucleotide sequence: TGTGCCAGCAGTTTAGGGACAGGGAATAATTCCCCCCTCCACTTT.

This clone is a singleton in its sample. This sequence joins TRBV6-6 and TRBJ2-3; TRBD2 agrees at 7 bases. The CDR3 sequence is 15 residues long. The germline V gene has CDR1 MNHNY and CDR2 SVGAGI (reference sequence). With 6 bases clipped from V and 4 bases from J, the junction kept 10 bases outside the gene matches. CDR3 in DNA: TGTGCCAGCAGCCAGACCGGGACTACAGCAGATACGCAGTATTTT. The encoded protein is CASSQTGTTADTQYF.

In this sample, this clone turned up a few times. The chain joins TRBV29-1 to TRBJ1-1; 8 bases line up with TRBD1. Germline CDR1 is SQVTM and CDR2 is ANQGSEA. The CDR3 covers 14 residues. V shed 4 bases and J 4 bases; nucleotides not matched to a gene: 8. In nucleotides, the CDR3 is TGCAGCGTTGGGCAGGGGGCGGTGAGCACTGAAGCTTTCTTT. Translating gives CSVGQGAVSTEAFF.

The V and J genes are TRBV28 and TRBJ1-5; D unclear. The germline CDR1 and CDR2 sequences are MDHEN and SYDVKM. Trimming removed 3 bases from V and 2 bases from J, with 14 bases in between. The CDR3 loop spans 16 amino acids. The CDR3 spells CASSFYRRVGNQPQHF. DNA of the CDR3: TGTGCCAGCAGTTTCTATAGGAGGGTGGGCAATCAGCCCCAGCATTTT.

CDR3 region: CASSQDPLALAPFF. In nucleotides, the CDR3 is TGCGCCAGCAGCCAAGATCCCCTCGCGTTAGCCCCGTTTTTT. The chain links TRBV4-1 to TRBJ1-4; D is unclear. Trimming pared 0 bases from V and 16 bases from J, leaving 18 bases between. In germline, CDR1 is MGHRA, CDR2 YSYEKL. The CDR3 spans 14 residues.